A single sample gave rise to the 18 T cell receptor beta chains below, sequenced in a study of immune evolution from preneoplasia to lung adenocarcinoma. Repertoires were generated with immunoSEQ multiplex PCR, while TCRdb's copy carries only in-frame clones and drops some. The sample has 14,000 or so clones; 80% are singletons. Sequences were obtained from FFPE minimally invasive lung adenocarcinoma tissue. These receptors originate from a person aged 70 to 79 with lung adenocarcinoma.

This clone was seen more than once but under ten times. The chain recombines TRBV5-1 with TRBJ1-1, with a tentative D call TRBD1 (5 bases). V dropped 0 bases and J dropped 4 bases, with 10 bases sitting between them. This CDR3 comprises 14 residues. Germline assignment: CDR1 SGHRS and CDR2 YFSETQ. Here the CDR3 DNA reads TGCGCCAGCAGCTTGGTGGGGACGGGCACTGAAGCTTTCTTT. Protein: CASSLVGTGTEAFF.

The rearrangement links TRBV9 to TRBJ2-7, with D possibly TRBD2 on 5 matching bases. The CDR3 sequence is 17 residues long. CDR1 SGDLS and CDR2 YYNGEE come from the germline V gene. The V and J ends lost 0 bases and 3 bases respectively, with 19 bases between them. Here the CDR3 DNA reads TGTGCCAGCAGCGTAGGAGCCCCCGGCGGACTCGGCTACGAGCAGTACTTC. This encodes CASSVGAPGGLGYEQYF.

This chain links TRBV2 with TRBJ2-7, with D possibly being TRBD1 (6 bases). Trimming removed 6 bases from V and 3 bases from J, with 24 bases in between. The CDR3 totals 17 residues. Germline lookup yields CDR1 SNHLY and CDR2 FYNNEI. CDR3 DNA sequence: TGTGCCAGCAGACGAACCACAGGGCAAGCCCTAGTCTACGAGCAGTACTTC. Amino acid sequence: CASRRTTGQALVYEQYF.

The chain links TRBV27 to TRBJ2-1; the D gene is possibly TRBD2 (6 bases). The CDR3 runs to 12 residues. V was trimmed by 6 bases and J by 5 bases, leaving 8 bases between them. Germline CDR1 reads MNHEY; CDR2 reads SMNVEV (reference sequence). CDR3 in amino acids: CASRGGNNEQFF. The DNA for the CDR3 is TGTGCCAGCAGGGGAGGCAACAATGAGCAGTTCTTC.

This clone has more than one count but fewer than ten. The chain carries TRBV29-1 and TRBJ2-1; the match to TRBD1 covers 7 bases. Germline V gives CDR1 SQVTM, CDR2 ANQGSEA. CDR3 size: 13 residues. V was clipped by 8 bases and J by 4 bases; unmatched bases: 8. This CDR3 is CSLWTGSYNEQFF. For the CDR3, the DNA is TGCAGCCTATGGACAGGCTCTTACAATGAGCAGTTCTTC.

This chain connects TRBV7-9 to TRBJ2-7; 9 nucleotides line up with TRBD1. This CDR3 region has 15 residues. The germline gives CDR1 SEHNR, CDR2 FQNEAQ (reference sequence). J lost 5 bases, V lost 4 bases, and 9 bases had no gene match. As DNA, the CDR3 is TGTGCCAGCAGCTCACCGGGACAGGGATCCCACGAGCAGTACTTC. This encodes CASSSPGQGSHEQYF.

V gene TRBV10-3 combines with J gene TRBJ2-2; possibly TRBD1 or TRBD2 for D (6 bases each). The CDR3 sequence is 16 residues long. Trimming took off 4 bases at V and 5 bases at J, with 17 bases between the two ends. From germline, CDR1 is ENHRY and CDR2 SYGVKD. In nucleotides, the CDR3 is TGTGCCATCAGTGGTTCCCGGGGGCGAGGGACCGGGGAGCTGTTTTTT. Its translation: CAISGSRGRGTGELFF.

Regarding this clone: This specimen includes other DNA sequences encoding the same CDR3. The gene calls are TRBV11-2 and TRBJ2-1; D call uncertain. This CDR3 has 14 amino acids. The germline CDR1 and CDR2 sequences are SGHAT and FQNNGV. Trimming removed 5 bases at V and 5 bases at J, with 13 bases between. CDR3 DNA sequence: TGTGCCAGCAGCCGATCGTATAGTAACAATGAGCAGTTCTTC. Its protein product is CASSRSYSNNEQFF.

The gene calls are TRBV5-4 and TRBJ2-1, with 14 bases identical to TRBD2. The CDR3 sequence is 18 residues long. V was clipped by 6 bases and J by 1 base; unmatched bases: 9. Germline CDR1 is SGHNT and CDR2 is YYREEE (reference sequence). The CDR3 sequence is CASKPGLAGVQSYNEQFF. For the CDR3, the DNA is TGTGCCAGCAAACCGGGACTAGCGGGAGTCCAATCCTACAATGAGCAGTTCTTC.

The chain joins TRBV6-1 to TRBJ1-1; D is perhaps TRBD1 (5 bases). There are 12 residues in the CDR3. CDR1 MNHNS and CDR2 SASEGT come from the germline V gene. V was trimmed by 4 bases and J by 6 bases, leaving 9 bases between them. This CDR3 reads CASSGQGSEAFF. CDR3 bases: TGTGCCAGCAGTGGCCAGGGCTCTGAAGCTTTCTTT.

The J gene is TRBJ2-1, the V gene TRBV19; 7 positions match TRBD2. Germline-derived CDR1 and CDR2 are LNHDA and SQIVND (reference sequence). Trimming at V came to 8 bases and at J to 5 bases, leaving 9 bases not matched to a gene. The CDR3 covers 14 residues. CDR3 DNA: TGTGCCAGTGCGACTAGCCCTTATGACAATGAGCAGTTCTTC. The encoded protein is CASATSPYDNEQFF. Full variable domain (missing parts from reference TRBV19 and TRBJ2-1): DGGITQSPKYLFRKEGQNVTLSCEQNLNHDAMYWYRQDPGQGLRLIYYSQIVNDFQKGDIAEGYSVSREKKESFPLTVTSAQKNPTAFYLCASATSPYDNEQFFGPGTRLTVL.

The chain recombines TRBV6-1 with TRBJ1-2; D call uncertain. V lost 1 base, J lost 3 bases, and 3 bases lay in between. The germline CDR1 and CDR2 sequences are MNHNS and SASEGT. The CDR3 runs to 12 residues. Here the CDR3 DNA reads TGTGCCAGCAGTGAAGGGGACTATGGCTACACCTTC. Encoded protein: CASSEGDYGYTF.

The chain links TRBV5-6 to TRBJ1-2; D unclear. Trimming removed 1 base at V and 2 bases at J, with 3 bases between. This CDR3 region has 12 residues. CDR1 is SGHDT, CDR2 YYEEEE, per germline. CDR3 coding DNA: TGTGCCAGCAGCTTGCTGAACTATGGCTACACCTTC. Translation gives CASSLLNYGYTF.

The rearrangement links TRBV14 to TRBJ2-1, with TRBD2 matching over 10 bases. Germline CDR1 and CDR2: SGHDN and FVKESK. Trimming removed 4 bases from V and 4 bases from J; junction bases left unmatched: 7. This CDR3 comprises 16 residues. In nucleotides, the CDR3 is TGTGCCAGCAGCCTACTAGCGGGATTAGCTTACAATGAGCAGTTCTTC. This sequence encodes CASSLLAGLAYNEQFF.

The chain links TRBV30 to TRBJ1-2; D is undetermined. This CDR3 comprises 13 residues. The germline V gene encodes CDR1 GTSNPN and CDR2 SVGIG (reference sequence). With 7 bases removed from V and 1 base from J, the gap between germline ends came to 13 bases. As DNA, the CDR3 is TGTGCCTCACCGGCGGTGGGTAACTATGGCTACACCTTC. Protein sequence: CASPAVGNYGYTF.

The chain employs TRBV28 and TRBJ1-5, with a tentative D call TRBD1 (5 bases). The CDR3 runs 12 residues. The germline V gene encodes CDR1 MDHEN and CDR2 SYDVKM. V was clipped by 6 bases and J by 9 bases, with 12 bases between them. The DNA for the CDR3 is TGTGCCAGCAGGGGGGGGTTTCGGCCCCAGCATTTT. It translates to CASRGGFRPQHF.

The CDR3 bases are TGTGCCAGCAGCGCCATGCGGGGGGCTTACGAGCAGTACTTC. This codes for CASSAMRGAYEQYF. The genes are TRBV5-4 and TRBJ2-7, with 8 bases lining up with TRBD2. This CDR3 contains 14 residues. CDR1 SGHNT and CDR2 YYREEE come from the germline V gene (reference sequence). V shed 4 bases, J shed 4 bases, and the junction held 7 bases outside the gene matches.

This chain links TRBV28 with TRBJ2-7; tentative D call: TRBD1 (6 bases). The CDR3 spans 15 residues. Germline-derived CDR1 and CDR2 are MDHEN and SYDVKM. V lost 3 bases and J lost 3, with 15 bases in between. CDR3: CASSFTGTLSYEQYF. The CDR3 nucleotides are TGTGCCAGCAGTTTTACGGGGACACTGAGCTACGAGCAGTACTTC.